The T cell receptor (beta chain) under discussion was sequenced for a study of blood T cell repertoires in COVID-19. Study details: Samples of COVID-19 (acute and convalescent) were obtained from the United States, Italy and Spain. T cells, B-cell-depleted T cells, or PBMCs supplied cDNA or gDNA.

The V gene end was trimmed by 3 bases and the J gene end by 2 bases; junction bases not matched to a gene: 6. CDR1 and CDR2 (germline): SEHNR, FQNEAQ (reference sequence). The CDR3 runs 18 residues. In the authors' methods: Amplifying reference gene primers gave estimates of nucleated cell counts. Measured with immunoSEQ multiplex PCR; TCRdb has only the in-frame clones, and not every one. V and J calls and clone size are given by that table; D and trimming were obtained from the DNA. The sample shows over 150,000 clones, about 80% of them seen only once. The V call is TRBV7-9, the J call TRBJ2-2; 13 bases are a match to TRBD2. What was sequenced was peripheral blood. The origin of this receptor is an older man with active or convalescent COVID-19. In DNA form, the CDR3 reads TGTGCCAGCAGCTTTCTACAGGGACTAGCGGGAAACACCGGGGAGCTGTTTTTT. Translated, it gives CASSFLQGLAGNTGELFF.